This T cell receptor beta chain was identified during a study of regulatory and conventional T cells in RAG deficiency. The sorted conventional CD4+ T cells were CD25-low and CD127-high, with genomic DNA sequenced. Study results and limitations: Treg unique TCR beta sequences were 80 to 100-fold fewer in Omenn syndrome and CID/AS patients than controls.

The method was immunoSEQ multiplex PCR; TCRdb's version includes in-frame clones alone and lacks a portion of them. The sample shows tens of thousands of clones, approximately 90% of them seen only once. As regards this clone: The antigen is unknown.

This CDR3 has 16 amino acids. Germline V gene lookup returns CDR1 SGHKS and CDR2 YYEKEE (reference sequence). Unmatched junction bases numbered 10, after V lost 4 bases and J lost 1 base. The same sample was also studied in work on regulatory T cells. That source reports: Primers: 52 TRBV forward and 13 TRBJ reverse.

This chain uses TRBV5-5 with TRBJ1-2, with 7 bases identical to TRBD1. The sequencing input was CD4+ effector T cells sorted from blood. This receptor was identified in a human donor in good health. The CDR3: CASSMEGQLLNYGYTF. CDR3 nucleotides: TGTGCCAGCAGCATGGAGGGACAGCTTCTTAACTATGGCTACACCTTC.